Given below is one TCR beta chain in context. The data stem from a study of CD8 T cells in Susac syndrome. A quantity of about 0.45 to 1 ug RNA underwent reverse transcription using random hexamers. In TCRdb, the immunoSEQ multiplex PCR reads were re-called with MiXCR into one record per CDR3 protein. The data contain 95,000 to 150,000 distinct CDR3 sequences, around 96% of them singletons. CDR1 and CDR2 (germline): MGHDK, SYGVNS. V was pared by 4 bases and J by 5 bases, with 12 bases between. This CDR3 region has 14 residues. The chain carries TRBV25-1 and TRBJ1-5; unclear D gene. The receptor was derived from a human donor with Susac syndrome. Sequenced: CD4+ T cells from PBMCs. The CDR3 DNA follows: TGTGCCAGCAGTGGCCCGAACAACTATCAGCCCCAGCATTTT. This encodes CASSGPNNYQPQHF.